This T cell receptor (beta chain) was sequenced for a study of blood T cell repertoires in COVID-19. The assay was immunoSEQ multiplex PCR, and TCRdb's table has in-frame clones only and misses some. The data show 250,000 to 300,000 clones, about 85% seen once. The CDR3 contains 16 residues. Sample: peripheral blood. The chain employs TRBV21-1 and TRBJ1-6. TRBV21-1 is marked as a pseudogene. The sequence derives from a woman aged 50 to 60 who had recovered from COVID-19. CDR3 in amino acids: CASSPSGRGRNSPLHF. CDR3 bases: TGTGCCAGCAGCCCAAGCGGGCGGGGTCGAAATTCACCCCTCCACTTT.